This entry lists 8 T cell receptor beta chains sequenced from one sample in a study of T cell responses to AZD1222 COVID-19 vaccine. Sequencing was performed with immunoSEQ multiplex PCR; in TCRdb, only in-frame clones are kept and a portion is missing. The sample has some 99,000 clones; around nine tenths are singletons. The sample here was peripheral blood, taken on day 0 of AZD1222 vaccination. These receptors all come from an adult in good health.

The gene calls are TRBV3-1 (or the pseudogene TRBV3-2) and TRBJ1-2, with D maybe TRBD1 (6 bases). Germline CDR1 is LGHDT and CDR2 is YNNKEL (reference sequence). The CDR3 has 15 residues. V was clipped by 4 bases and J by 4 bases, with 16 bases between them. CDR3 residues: CASSPDTGGPYGYTF. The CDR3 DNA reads TGTGCCAGCAGCCCCGACACGGGGGGCCCCTATGGCTACACCTTC.

The CDR3 loop reads CASYPGGGNQPQHF. CDR3 bases: TGTGCCAGTTATCCTGGGGGGGGCAATCAGCCCCAGCATTTT. The rearrangement links TRBV28 to TRBJ1-5, with a tentative D call TRBD1 (5 bases). The germline V gene encodes CDR1 MDHEN and CDR2 SYDVKM. The CDR3 has 14 amino acids. The V gene lost 9 bases and the J gene lost 2 bases, with 14 bases spanning the gap. Using reference TRBV28 and TRBJ1-5 for the parts outside the CDR3, the full variable domain is DVKVTQSSRYLVKRTGEKVFLECVQDMDHENMFWYRQDPGLGLRLIYFSYDVKMKEKGDIPEGYSVSREKKERFSLILESASTNQTSMYLCASYPGGGNQPQHFGDGTRLSIL.

CDR3 region: CASSPPLSDEQFF. CDR3 nucleotides: TGTGCCAGCTCACCCCCCTTAAGTGATGAGCAGTTCTTC. This chain uses TRBV18 with TRBJ2-1; no firm D call. There are 13 residues in the CDR3. The germline V and J ends were trimmed by 3 bases and 8 bases, with 11 bases remaining between them. Per the germline V gene, CDR1 is KGHSH and CDR2 is LQKENI.

The CDR3 DNA reads TGTGCCAGCAGCTTGCAGGGGTACTACGAGCAGTACTTC. Residues: CASSLQGYYEQYF. V is TRBV11-2 and J is TRBJ2-7; tentative D call: TRBD1 (6 bases). V was clipped by 3 bases and J by 3 bases, with 9 bases between them. This CDR3 region has 13 residues. Germline V lookup: CDR1 SGHAT, CDR2 FQNNGV.

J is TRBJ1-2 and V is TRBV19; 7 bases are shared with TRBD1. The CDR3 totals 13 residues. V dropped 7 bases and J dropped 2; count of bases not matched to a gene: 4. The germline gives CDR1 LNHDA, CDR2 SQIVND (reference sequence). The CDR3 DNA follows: TGTGCCAGTACCCCGACAGGGAACTATGGCTACACCTTC. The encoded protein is CASTPTGNYGYTF.

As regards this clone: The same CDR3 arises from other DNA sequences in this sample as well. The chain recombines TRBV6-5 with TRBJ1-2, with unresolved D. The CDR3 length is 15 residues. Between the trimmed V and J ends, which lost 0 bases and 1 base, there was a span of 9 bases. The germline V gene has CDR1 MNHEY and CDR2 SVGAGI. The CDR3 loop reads CASSYSRGSNYGYTF. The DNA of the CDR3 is TGTGCCAGCAGTTACTCGAGAGGCAGTAACTATGGCTACACCTTC.

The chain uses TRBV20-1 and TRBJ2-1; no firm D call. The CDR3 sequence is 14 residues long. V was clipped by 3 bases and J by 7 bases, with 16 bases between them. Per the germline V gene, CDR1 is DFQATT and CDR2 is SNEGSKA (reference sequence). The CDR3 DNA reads TGCAGTGCTAGTGGCCTGAGAGGTAGGAATGAGCAGTTCTTC. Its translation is CSASGLRGRNEQFF.

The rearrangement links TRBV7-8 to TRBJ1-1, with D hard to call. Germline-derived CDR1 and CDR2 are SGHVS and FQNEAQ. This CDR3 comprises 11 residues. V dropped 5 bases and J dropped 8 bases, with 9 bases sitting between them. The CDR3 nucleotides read TGTGCCAGCAGCCCAAAGACGGAAGCTTTCTTT. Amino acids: CASSPKTEAFF.